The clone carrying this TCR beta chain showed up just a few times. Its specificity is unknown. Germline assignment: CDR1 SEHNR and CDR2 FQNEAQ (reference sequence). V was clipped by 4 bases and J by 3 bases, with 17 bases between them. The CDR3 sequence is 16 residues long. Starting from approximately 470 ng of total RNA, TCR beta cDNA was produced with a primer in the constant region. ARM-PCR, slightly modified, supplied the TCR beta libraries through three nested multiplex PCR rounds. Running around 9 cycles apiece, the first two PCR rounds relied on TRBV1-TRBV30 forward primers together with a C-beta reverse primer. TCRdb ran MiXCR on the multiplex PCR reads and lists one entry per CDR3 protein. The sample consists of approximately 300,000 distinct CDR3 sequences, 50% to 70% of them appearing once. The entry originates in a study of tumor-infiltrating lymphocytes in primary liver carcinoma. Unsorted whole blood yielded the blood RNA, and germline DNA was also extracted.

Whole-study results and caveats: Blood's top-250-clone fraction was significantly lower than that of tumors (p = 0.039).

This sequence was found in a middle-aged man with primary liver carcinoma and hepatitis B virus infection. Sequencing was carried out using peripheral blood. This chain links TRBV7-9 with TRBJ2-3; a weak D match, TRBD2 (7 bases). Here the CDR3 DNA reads TGTGCCAGCAGCTCCCTTAGGCGGGGGCCAACAGATACGCAGTATTTT. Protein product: CASSSLRRGPTDTQYF. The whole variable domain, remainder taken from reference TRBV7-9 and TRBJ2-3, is DTGVSQNPRHKITKRGQNVTFRCDPISEHNRLYWYRQTLGQGPEFLTYFQNEAQLEKSRLLSDRFSAERPKGSFSTLEIQRTEQGDSAMYLCASSSLRRGPTDTQYFGPGTRLTVL.